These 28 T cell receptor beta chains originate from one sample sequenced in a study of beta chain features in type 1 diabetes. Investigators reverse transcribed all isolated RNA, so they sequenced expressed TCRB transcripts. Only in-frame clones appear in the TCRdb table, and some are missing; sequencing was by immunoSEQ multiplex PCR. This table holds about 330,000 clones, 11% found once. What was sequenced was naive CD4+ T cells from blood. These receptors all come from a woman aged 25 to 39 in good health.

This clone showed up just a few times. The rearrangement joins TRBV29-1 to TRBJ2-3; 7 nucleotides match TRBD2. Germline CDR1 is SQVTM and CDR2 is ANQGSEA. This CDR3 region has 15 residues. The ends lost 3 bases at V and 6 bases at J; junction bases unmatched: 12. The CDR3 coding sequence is TGCAGCGTTGATTGGCCGAGGGAGGGAACTGATACGCAGTATTTT. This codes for CSVDWPREGTDTQYF.

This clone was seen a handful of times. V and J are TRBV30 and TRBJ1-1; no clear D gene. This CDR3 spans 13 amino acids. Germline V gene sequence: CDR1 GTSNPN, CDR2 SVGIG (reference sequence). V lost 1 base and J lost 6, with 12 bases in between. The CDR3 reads CAWSGRVLAEAFF. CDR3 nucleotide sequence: TGTGCCTGGAGTGGCCGGGTTCTGGCTGAAGCTTTCTTT. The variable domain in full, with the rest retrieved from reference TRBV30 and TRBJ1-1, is SQTIHQWPATLVQPVGSPLSLECTVEGTSNPNLYWYRQAAGRGLQLLFYSVGIGQISSEVPQNLSASRPQDRQFILSSKKLLLSDSGFYLCAWSGRVLAEAFFGQGTRLTVV.

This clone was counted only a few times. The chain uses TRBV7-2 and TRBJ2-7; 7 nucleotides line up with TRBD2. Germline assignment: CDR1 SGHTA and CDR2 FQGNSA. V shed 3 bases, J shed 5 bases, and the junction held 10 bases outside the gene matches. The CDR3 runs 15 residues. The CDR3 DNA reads TGTGCCAGCAGCTTCCAGAGCGGGAAAAAAGACGAGCAGTACTTC. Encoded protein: CASSFQSGKKDEQYF.

This CDR3 reads CASNQGLARTDTQYF. The CDR3 DNA sequence: TGTGCCAGCAACCAAGGACTAGCGCGCACAGATACGCAGTATTTT. The chain is built from TRBV5-8 and TRBJ2-3, with TRBD2 matching 9 bases. The germline V gene encodes CDR1 SGHTS and CDR2 YDEGEE. This CDR3 has 15 amino acids. V gave up 6 bases and J gave up 1 base; unmatched junction bases: 6.

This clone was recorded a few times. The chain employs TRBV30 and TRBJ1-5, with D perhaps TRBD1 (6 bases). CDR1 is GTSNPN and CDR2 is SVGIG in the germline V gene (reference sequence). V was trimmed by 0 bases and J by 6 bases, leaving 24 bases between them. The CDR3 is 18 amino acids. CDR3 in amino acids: CAWSVGNRKHSRGQPQHF. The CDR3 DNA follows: TGTGCCTGGAGTGTCGGGAACAGAAAACACTCCAGGGGTCAGCCCCAGCATTTT.

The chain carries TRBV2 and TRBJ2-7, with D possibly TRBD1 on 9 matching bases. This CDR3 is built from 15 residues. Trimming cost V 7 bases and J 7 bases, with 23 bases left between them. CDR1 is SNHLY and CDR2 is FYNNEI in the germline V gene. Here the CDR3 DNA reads TGTGCCAGCAATCGGGAGGGGACAGGGTCTCAAGAGCAGTACTTC. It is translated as CASNREGTGSQEQYF. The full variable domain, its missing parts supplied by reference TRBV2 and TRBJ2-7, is EPEVTQTPSHQVTQMGQEVILRCVPISNHLYFYWYRQILGQKVEFLVSFYNNEISEKSEIFDDQFSVERPDGSNFTLKIRSTKLEDSAMYFCASNREGTGSQEQYFGPGTRLTVT.

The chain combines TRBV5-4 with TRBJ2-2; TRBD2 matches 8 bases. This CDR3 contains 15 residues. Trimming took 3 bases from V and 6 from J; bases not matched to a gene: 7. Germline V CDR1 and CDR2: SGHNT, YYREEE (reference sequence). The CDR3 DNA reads TGTGCCAGCAGCTCCATTCGGGAGGGCCCCGGGGAGCTGTTTTTT. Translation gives CASSSIREGPGELFF.

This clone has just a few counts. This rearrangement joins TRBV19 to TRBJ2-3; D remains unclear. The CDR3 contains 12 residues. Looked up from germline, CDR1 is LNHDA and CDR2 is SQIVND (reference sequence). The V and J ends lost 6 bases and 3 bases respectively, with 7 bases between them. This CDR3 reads CASSRYTDTQYF. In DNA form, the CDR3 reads TGTGCCAGTAGCCGGTATACAGATACGCAGTATTTT.

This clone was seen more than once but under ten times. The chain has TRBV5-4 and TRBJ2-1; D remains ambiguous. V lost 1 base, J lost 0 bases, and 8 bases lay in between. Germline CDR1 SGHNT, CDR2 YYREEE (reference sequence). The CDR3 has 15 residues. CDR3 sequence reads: CASSLNAISYNEQFF. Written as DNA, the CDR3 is TGTGCCAGCAGCTTGAATGCGATCTCCTACAATGAGCAGTTCTTC.

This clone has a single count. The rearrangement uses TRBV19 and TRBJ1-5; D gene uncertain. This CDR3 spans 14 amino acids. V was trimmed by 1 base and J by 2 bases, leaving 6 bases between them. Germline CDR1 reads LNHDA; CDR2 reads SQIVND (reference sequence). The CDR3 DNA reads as TGTGCCAGTAGTATAGTTCCCGGCAATCAGCCCCAGCATTTT. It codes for CASSIVPGNQPQHF.

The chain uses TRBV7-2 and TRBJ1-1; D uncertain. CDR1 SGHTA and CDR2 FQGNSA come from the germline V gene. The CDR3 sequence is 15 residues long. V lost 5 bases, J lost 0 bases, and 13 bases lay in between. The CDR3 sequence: CASSQSAQLNTEAFF. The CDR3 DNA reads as TGTGCCAGCAGCCAAAGTGCACAGCTGAACACTGAAGCTTTCTTT.

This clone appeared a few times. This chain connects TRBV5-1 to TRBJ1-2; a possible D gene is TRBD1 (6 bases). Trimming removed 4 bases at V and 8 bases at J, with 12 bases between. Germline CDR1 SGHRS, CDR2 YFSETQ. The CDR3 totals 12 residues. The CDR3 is CASSTQGRGYTF. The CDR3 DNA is TGCGCCAGCAGCACACAGGGACGCGGCTACACCTTC.

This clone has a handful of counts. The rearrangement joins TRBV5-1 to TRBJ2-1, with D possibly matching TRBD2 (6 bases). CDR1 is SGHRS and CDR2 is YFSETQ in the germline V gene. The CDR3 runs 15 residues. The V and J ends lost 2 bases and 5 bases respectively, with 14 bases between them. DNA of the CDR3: TGCGCCAGCAGCTTTTGGGACTCGGGGAACAATGAGCAGTTCTTC. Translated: CASSFWDSGNNEQFF.

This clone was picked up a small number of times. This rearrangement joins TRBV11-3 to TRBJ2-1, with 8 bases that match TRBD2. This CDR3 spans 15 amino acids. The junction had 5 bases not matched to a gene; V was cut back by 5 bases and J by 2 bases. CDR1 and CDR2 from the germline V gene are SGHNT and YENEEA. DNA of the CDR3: TGTGCCAGCAGCCACACTAGCGGCCCCTACAATGAGCAGTTCTTC. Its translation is CASSHTSGPYNEQFF. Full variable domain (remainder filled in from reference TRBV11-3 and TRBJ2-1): EAGVVQSPRYKIIEKKQPVAFWCNPISGHNTLYWYLQNLGQGPELLIRYENEEAVDDSQLPKDRFSAERLKGVDSTLKIQPAELGDSAVYLCASSHTSGPYNEQFFGPGTRLTVL.

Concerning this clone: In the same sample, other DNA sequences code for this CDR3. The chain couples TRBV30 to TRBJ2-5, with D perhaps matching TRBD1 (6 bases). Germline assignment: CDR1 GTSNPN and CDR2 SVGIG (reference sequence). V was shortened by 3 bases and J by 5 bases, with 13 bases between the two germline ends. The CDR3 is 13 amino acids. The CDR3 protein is CAWSVQGVETQYF. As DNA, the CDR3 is TGTGCCTGGAGCGTACAGGGAGTGGAGACCCAGTACTTC.

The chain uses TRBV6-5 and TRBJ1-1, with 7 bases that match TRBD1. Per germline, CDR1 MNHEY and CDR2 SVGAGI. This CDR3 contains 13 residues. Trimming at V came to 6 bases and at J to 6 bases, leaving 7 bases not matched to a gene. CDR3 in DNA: TGTGCCAGCAGATTCGGACAGGACGCTGAAGCTTTCTTT. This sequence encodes CASRFGQDAEAFF.

CDR3 loop: CAWSPLRGEAFF. The CDR3 DNA reads TGTGCCTGGAGCCCCCTAAGGGGAGAAGCTTTCTTT. The rearrangement links TRBV30 to TRBJ1-1; the D gene is possibly TRBD1 (5 bases). The CDR3 loop spans 12 amino acids. The germline V and J ends were trimmed by 3 bases and 8 bases, with 13 bases remaining between them. Germline CDR1 reads GTSNPN; CDR2 reads SVGIG (reference sequence).

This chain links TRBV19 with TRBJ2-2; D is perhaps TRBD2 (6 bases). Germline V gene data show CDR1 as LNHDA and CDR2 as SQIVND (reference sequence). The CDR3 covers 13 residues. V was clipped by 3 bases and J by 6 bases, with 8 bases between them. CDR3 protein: CASSIAGSGELFF. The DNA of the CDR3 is TGTGCCAGTAGTATCGCGGGATCCGGGGAGCTGTTTTTT.

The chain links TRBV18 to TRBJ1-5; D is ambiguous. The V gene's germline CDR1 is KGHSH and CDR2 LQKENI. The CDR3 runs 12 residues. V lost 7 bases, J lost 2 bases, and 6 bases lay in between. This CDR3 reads CASCQGNQPQHF. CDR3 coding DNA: TGTGCCAGCTGTCAGGGCAATCAGCCCCAGCATTTT.

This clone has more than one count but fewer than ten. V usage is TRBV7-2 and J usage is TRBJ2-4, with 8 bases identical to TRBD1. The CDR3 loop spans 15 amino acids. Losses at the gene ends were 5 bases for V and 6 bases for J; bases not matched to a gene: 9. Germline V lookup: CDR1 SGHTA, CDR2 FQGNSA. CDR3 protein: CASSVNRDRRNIQYF. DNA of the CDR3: TGTGCCAGCAGCGTGAACCGGGACAGGAGAAACATTCAGTACTTC.

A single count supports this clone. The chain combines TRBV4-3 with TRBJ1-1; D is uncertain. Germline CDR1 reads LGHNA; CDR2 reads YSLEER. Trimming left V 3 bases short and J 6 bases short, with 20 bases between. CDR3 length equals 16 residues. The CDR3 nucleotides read TGCGCCAGCAGCCACCGGCCAGGCTCCCCATTTCCTGAAGCTTTCTTT. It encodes CASSHRPGSPFPEAFF.

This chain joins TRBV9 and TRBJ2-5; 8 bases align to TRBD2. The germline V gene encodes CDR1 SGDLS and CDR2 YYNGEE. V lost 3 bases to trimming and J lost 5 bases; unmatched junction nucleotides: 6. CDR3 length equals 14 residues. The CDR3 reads CASSASGSQETQYF. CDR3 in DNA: TGTGCCAGCAGCGCAAGCGGGAGTCAGGAGACCCAGTACTTC.

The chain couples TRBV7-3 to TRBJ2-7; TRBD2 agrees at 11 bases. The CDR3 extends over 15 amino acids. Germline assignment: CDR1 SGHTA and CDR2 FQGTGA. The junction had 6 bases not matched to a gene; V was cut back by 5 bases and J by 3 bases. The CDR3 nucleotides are TGTGCCAGCAGCGTATCCGGGACTAGCGGCTACGAGCAGTACTTC. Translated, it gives CASSVSGTSGYEQYF. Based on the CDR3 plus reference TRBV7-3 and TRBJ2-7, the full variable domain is GAGVSQTPSNKVTEKGKYVELRCDPISGHTALYWYRQSLGQGPEFLIYFQGTGAADDSGLPNDRFFAVRPEGSVSTLKIQRTERGDSAVYLCASSVSGTSGYEQYFGPGTRLTVT.

CDR3 DNA: TGCAGTGCATCGGGGAATGAAAAACTGTTTTTT. Its translation is CSASGNEKLFF. The chain links TRBV20-1 to TRBJ1-4, with no clear D. CDR1 and CDR2 (germline): DFQATT, SNEGSKA (reference sequence). The CDR3 spans 11 residues. V was trimmed by 6 bases and J by 5 bases, leaving 7 bases between them.

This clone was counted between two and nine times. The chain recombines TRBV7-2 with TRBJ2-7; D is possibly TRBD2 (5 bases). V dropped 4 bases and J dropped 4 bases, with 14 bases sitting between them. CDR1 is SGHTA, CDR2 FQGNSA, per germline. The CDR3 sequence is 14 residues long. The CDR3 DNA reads TGTGCCAGCAGCTCCCAAGGAAGCGGATACGAGCAGTACTTC. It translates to CASSSQGSGYEQYF.

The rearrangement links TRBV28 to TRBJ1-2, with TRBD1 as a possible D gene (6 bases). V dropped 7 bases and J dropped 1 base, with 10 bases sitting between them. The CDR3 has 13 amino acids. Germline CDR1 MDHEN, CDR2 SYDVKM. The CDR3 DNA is TGTGCCAGCAAGAGACAGGATAACTATGGCTACACCTTC. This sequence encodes CASKRQDNYGYTF.

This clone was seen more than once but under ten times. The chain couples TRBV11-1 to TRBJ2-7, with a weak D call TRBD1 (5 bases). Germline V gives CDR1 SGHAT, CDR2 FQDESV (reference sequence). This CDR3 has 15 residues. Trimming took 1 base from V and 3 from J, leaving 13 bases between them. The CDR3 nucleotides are TGTGCCAGCAGCTTAGGGCAGGGAAGCTTCTACGAGCAGTACTTC. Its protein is CASSLGQGSFYEQYF.

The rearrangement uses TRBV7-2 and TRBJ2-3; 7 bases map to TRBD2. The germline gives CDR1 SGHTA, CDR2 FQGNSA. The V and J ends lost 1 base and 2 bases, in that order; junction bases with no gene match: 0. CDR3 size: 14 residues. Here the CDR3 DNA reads TGTGCCAGCAGCTTAGGACTAGCCACAGATACGCAGTATTTT. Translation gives CASSLGLATDTQYF.